This T cell receptor (beta chain) was sequenced for a study of T-cell memory formation after mild COVID-19. Across the whole study: Largely, the TCR clusters proved donor specific. Study results and caveats: Mostly located in CM and EM were contracting CD4+ clones, with contracting CD8+ clones located in EMRA. Some responding clones appeared in pre-infection memory, suggesting cross-reactive memory joined. Second-wave clones reaching peak frequency on day 37 lacked confirmed SARS-CoV-2 specificity.

The CDR3 runs 13 residues. Between the trimmed V and J ends, which lost 3 bases and 5 bases, there was a span of 10 bases. This clonotype was recorded a few times. Its antigen is currently unknown. From the 5' RACE reads, TCRdb called clonotypes with MiXCR, one entry per CDR3 protein. The sample lists under 600,000 distinct CDR3 sequences; less than 25% were seen once. The J gene is TRBJ2-5, the V gene TRBV12-3 or TRBV12-4; D is uncertain. The TCR sequence derives from an adult woman who had mild COVID-19 (a few samples of this study predate the infection). Cell type and time point are not known. Source material: PBMCs or a T cell subset sorted from them (not recorded which). The CDR3 region is CASSLLGAETQYF. Here the CDR3 DNA reads TGTGCCAGCAGTTTGTTGGGCGCGGAGACCCAGTACTTC.